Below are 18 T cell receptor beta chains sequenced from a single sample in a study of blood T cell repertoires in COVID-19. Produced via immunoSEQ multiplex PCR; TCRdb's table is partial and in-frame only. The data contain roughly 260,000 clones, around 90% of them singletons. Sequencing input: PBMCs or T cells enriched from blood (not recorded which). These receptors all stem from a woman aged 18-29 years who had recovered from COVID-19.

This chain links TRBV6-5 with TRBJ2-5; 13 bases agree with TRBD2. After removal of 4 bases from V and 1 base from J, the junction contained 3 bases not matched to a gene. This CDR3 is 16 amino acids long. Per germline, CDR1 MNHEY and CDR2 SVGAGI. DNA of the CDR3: TGTGCCAGCAGTTTCGGGACTAGCGGGGCCCAAGAGACCCAGTACTTC. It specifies CASSFGTSGAQETQYF.

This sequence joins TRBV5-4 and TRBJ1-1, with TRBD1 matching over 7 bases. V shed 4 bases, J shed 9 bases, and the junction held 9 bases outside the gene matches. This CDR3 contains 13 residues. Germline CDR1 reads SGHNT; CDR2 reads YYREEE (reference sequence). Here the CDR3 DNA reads TGTGCCAGCAGCCCCACTGAGGGGGCAAAAGCTTTCTTT. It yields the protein CASSPTEGAKAFF.

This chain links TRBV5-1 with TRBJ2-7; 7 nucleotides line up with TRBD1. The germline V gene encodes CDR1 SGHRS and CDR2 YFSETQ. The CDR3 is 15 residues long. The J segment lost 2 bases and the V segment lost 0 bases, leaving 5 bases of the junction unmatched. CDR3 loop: CASSLEPQGTYEQYF. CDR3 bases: TGCGCCAGCAGCTTGGAACCACAGGGGACCTACGAGCAGTACTTC.

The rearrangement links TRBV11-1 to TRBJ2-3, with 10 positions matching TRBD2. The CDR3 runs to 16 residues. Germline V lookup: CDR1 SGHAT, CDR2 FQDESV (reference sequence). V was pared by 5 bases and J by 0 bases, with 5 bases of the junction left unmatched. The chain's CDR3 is CASSPASGRSTDTQYF. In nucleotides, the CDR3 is TGTGCCAGCAGCCCCGCTAGCGGGAGAAGCACAGATACGCAGTATTTT.

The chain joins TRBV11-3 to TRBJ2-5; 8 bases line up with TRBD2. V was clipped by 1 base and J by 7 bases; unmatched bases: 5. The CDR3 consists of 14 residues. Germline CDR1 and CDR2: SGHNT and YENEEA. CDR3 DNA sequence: TGTGCCAGCAGCTTAGTCGCGGGGGGCCGGACCCAGTACTTC. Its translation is CASSLVAGGRTQYF. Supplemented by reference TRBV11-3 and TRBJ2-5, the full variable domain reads EAGVVQSPRYKIIEKKQPVAFWCNPISGHNTLYWYLQNLGQGPELLIRYENEEAVDDSQLPKDRFSAERLKGVDSTLKIQPAELGDSAVYLCASSLVAGGRTQYFGPGTRLLVL.

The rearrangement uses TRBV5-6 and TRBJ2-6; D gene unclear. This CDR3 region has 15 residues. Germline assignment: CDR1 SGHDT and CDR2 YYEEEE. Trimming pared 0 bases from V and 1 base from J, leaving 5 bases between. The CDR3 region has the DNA TGTGCCAGCAGCTTGGTTCTTTCTGGGGCCAACGTCCTGACTTTC. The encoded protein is CASSLVLSGANVLTF. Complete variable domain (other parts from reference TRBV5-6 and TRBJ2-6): DAGVTQSPTHLIKTRGQQVTLRCSPKSGHDTVSWYQQALGQGPQFIFQYYEEEERQRGNFPDRFSGHQFPNYSSELNVNALLLGDSALYLCASSLVLSGANVLTFGAGSRLTVL.

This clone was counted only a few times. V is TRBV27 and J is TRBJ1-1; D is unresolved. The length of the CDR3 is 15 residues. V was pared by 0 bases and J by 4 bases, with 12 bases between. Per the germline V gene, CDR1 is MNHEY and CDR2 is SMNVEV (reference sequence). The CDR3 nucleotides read TGTGCCAGCAGTTTATCCCCGGGAGGGAGCACTGAAGCTTTCTTT. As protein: CASSLSPGGSTEAFF.

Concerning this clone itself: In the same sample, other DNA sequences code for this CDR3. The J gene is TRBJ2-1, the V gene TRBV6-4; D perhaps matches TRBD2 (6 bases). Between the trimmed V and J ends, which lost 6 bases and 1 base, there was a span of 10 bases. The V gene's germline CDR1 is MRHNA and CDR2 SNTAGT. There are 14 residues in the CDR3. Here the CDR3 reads CASSLGGSYNEQFF. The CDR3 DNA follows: TGTGCCAGCAGCCTGGGGGGATCCTACAATGAGCAGTTCTTC.

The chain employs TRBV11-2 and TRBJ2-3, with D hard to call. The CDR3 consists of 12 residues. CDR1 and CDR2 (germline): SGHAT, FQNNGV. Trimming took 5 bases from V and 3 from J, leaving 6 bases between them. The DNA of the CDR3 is TGTGCCAGCAGCCATCAGACAGATACGCAGTATTTT. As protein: CASSHQTDTQYF.

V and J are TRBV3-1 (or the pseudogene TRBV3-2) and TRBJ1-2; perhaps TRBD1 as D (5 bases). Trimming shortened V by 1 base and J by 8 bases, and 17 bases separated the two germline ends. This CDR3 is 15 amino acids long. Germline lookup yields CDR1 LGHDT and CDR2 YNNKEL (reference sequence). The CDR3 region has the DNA TGTGCCAGCAGCCAAGTTGGGGAGGGGTTCGGGGGCTACACCTTC. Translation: CASSQVGEGFGGYTF.

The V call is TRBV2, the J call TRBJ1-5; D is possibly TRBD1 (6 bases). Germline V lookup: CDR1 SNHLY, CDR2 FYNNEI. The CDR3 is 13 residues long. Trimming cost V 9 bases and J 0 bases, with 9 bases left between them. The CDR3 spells CASKDSSNQPQHF. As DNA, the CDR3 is TGTGCCAGTAAGGACAGTAGCAATCAGCCCCAGCATTTT.

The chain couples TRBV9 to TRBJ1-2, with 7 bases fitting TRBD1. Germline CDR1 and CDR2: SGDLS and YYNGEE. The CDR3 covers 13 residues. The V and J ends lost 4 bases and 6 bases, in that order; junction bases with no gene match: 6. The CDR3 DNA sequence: TGTGCCAGCAGCATGAACCAGGGGGATGGCTACACCTTC. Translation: CASSMNQGDGYTF.

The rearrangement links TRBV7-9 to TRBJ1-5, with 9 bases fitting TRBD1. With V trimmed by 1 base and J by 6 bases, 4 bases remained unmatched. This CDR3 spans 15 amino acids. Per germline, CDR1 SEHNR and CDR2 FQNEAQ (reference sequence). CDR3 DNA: TGTGCCAGCAGCTTAGACCGGGACAGGGTTCAGCCCCAGCATTTT. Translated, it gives CASSLDRDRVQPQHF.

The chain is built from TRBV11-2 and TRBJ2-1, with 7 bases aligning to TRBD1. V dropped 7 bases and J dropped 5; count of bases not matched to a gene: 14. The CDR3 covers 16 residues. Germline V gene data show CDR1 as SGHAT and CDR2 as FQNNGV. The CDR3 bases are TGTGCCAGCACCCACATCAAACCAGGGGGACACAATGAGCAGTTCTTC. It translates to CASTHIKPGGHNEQFF.

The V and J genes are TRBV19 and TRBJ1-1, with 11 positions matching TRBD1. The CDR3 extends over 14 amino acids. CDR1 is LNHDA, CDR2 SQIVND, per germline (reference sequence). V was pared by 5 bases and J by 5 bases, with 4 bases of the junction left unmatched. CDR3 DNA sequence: TGTGCCAGTAGTGCGGACAGGGGGCGGACTGAAGCTTTCTTT. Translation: CASSADRGRTEAFF.

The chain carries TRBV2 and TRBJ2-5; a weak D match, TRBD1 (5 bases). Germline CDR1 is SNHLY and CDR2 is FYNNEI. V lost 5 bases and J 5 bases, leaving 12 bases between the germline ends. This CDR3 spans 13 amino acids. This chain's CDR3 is CASSYDRRETQYF. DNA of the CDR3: TGTGCCAGCAGTTACGACAGAAGGGAGACCCAGTACTTC. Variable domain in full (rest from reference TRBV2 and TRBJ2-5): EPEVTQTPSHQVTQMGQEVILRCVPISNHLYFYWYRQILGQKVEFLVSFYNNEISEKSEIFDDQFSVERPDGSNFTLKIRSTKLEDSAMYFCASSYDRRETQYFGPGTRLLVL.

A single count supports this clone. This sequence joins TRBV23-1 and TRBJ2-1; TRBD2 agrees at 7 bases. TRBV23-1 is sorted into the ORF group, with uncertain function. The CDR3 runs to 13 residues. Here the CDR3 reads CAKWPGLHHLAFF. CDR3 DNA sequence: TGCGCAAAATGGCCGGGACTACATCACTTGGCGTTCTTC.

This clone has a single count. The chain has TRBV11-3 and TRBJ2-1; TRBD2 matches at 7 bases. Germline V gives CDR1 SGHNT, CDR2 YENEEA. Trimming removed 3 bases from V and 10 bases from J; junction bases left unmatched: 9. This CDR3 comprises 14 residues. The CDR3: CASSLWGRANEQFF. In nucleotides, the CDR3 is TGTGCCAGCAGCTTGTGGGGGAGGGCCAACGAGCAGTTCTTC.